This T cell receptor beta chain was profiled in a study of response to subunit inactivated influenza vaccine. General observations from the study: New T cells are recruited in small numbers by each seasonal influenza vaccination, according to the authors' suggestion.

Using its own MiXCR run on the RT-PCR reads, TCRdb lists one record per CDR3 protein. The sample has hundreds of thousands of distinct CDR3 sequences; approximately 10% are singletons. The sample holds a few counts of this clonotype. Antigen unknown. V lost 8 bases, J lost 4 bases, and 12 bases lay in between. Germline-derived CDR1 and CDR2 are SNHLY and FYNNEI. CDR3 length: 13 amino acids. The source was PBMCs from blood, collected more than 35 days after vaccination. The clonotype comes from a man aged 45 to 65 who received an inactivated influenza vaccine. The V call is TRBV2, the J call TRBJ1-5; D is undetermined. CDR3 sequence reads: CASGAAENQPQHF. The CDR3 bases are TGTGCCAGCGGCGCGGCAGAAAATCAGCCCCAGCATTTT.